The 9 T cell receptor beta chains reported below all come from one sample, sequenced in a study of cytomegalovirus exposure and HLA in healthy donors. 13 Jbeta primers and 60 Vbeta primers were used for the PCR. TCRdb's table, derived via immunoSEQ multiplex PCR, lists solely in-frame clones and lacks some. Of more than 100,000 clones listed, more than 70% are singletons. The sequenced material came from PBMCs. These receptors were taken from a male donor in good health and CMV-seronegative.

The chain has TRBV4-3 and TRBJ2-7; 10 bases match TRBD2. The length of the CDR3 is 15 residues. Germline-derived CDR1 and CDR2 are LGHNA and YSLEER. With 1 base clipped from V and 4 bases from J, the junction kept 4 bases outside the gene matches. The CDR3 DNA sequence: TGCGCCAGCAGCCAAGGGCTAGCGGGGGAATACGAGCAGTACTTC. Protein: CASSQGLAGEYEQYF.

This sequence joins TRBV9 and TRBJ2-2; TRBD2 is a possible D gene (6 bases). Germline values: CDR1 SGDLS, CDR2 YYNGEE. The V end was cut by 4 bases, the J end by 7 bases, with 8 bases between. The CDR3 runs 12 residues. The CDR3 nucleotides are TGTGCCAGCAGCTCGGGGGTCGGGGAGCTGTTTTTT. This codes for CASSSGVGELFF.

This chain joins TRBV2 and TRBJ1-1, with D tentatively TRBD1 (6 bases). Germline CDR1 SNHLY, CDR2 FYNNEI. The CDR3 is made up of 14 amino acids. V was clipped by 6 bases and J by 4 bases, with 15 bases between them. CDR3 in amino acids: CASRQGGGFTEAFF. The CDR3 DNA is TGTGCCAGCAGACAGGGTGGGGGATTCACTGAAGCTTTCTTT.

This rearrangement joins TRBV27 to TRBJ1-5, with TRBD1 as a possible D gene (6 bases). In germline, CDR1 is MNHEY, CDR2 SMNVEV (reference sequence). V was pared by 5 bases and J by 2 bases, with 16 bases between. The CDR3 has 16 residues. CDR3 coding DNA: TGTGCCAGCAGTGTGGGGGCGGGGAGGGGCAATCAGCCCCAGCATTTT. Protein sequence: CASSVGAGRGNQPQHF.

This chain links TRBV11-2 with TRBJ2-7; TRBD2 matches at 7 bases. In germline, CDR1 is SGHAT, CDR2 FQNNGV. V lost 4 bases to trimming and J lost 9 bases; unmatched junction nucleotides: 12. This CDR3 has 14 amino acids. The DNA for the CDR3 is TGTGCCAGCAGCTCCCCGCACCGCGGGGGTGGGCAGTACTTC. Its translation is CASSSPHRGGGQYF.

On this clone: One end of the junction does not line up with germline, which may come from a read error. CDR3 region: CASSVDRLVHEQYF. In DNA, the CDR3 is TGTGCCAGCAGCGTGGACAGGTTAGTCCACGAACAGTACTTC. V and J are TRBV5-4 and TRBJ2-7, with TRBD1 matching 7 bases. Germline values: CDR1 SGHNT, CDR2 YYREEE (reference sequence). The CDR3 spans 14 residues.

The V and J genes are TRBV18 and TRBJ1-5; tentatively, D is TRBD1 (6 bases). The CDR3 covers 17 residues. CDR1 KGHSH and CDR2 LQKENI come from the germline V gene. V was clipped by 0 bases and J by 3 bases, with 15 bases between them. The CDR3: CASSPPGRGEFNQPQHF. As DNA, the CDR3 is TGTGCCAGCTCACCACCGGGGAGGGGGGAATTCAATCAGCCCCAGCATTTT.

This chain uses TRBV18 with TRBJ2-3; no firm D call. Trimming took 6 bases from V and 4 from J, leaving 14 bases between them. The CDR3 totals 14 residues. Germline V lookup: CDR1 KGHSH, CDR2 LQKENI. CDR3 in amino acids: CASSPTREADTQYF. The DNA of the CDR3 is TGTGCCAGCTCCCCTACCAGAGAGGCAGATACGCAGTATTTT.

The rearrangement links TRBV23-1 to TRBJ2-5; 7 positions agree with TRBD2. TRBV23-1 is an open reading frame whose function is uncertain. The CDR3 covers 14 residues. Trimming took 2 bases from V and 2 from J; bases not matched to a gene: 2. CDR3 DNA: TGCGCCAGCAGTCAAGAGCGGGGACAAGAGACCCAGTACTTC. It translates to CASSQERGQETQYF.